This T cell receptor beta chain came from a study of CD8 T cells in Susac syndrome. Germline CDR1 SGHVS, CDR2 FNYEAQ. V was shortened by 1 base and J by 2 bases, with 11 bases between the two germline ends. This CDR3 spans 16 amino acids. RNA totalling roughly 0.5 to 1 ug underwent reverse transcription with random hexamers. TCRdb called the immunoSEQ multiplex PCR reads again in MiXCR, with one record for every CDR3 protein. The sample consists of 130,000 or so distinct CDR3 sequences, approximately 95% of them appearing once. V gene TRBV7-6 combines with J gene TRBJ1-4; D not resolved. Sequencing was done on a sample of CD4+ T cells from PBMCs. The TCR originated in a human donor with multiple sclerosis. The CDR3 is CASSLGWAGTNEKLFF. The CDR3 DNA reads TGTGCCAGCAGCTTAGGTTGGGCGGGGACTAATGAAAAACTGTTTTTT.